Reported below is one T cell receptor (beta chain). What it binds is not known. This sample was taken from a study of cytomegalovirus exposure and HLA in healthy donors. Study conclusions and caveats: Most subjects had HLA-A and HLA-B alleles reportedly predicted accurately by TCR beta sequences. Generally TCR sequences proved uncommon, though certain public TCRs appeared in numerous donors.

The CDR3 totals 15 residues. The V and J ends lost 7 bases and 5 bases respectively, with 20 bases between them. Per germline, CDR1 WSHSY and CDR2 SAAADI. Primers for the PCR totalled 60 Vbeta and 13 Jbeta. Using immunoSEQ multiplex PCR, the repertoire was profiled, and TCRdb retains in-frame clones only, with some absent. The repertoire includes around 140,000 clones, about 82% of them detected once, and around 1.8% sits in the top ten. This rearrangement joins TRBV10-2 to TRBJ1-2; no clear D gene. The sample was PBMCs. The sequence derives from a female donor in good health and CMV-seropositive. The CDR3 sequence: CASTRNGGGTYGYTF. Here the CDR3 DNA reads TGCGCCAGCACCCGGAACGGTGGAGGTACTTATGGCTACACCTTC.